This T cell receptor (beta chain) was identified during a study of blood T cell repertoires in COVID-19. Study-wide background: Spain, Italy and the United States supplied samples that represented acute and convalescent COVID-19.

Germline V gene lookup returns CDR1 SGHRS and CDR2 YFSETQ. V lost 4 bases, J lost 0 bases, and 13 bases lay in between. The CDR3 runs 15 residues. Participants reported their clinical history, and cohort assignment relied on those reports. Recovered status applied to Cohort 3 donors who had two consecutive negative PCRs. It also applied to those with clearance or with symptom resolution. Authors' data handling: Cell counts per sample came from amplifying reference gene primers. TCRdb's table, derived via immunoSEQ multiplex PCR, lists solely in-frame clones and lacks some. V and J calls and clone size are those listed in that table; D and trimming were worked out from the DNA. The sample has about 320,000 clones, more than 75% seen once; the top ten hold 2.6%.

Material for sequencing was PBMCs or T cells enriched from blood (not recorded which). This clonotype was obtained from a man in his 60s who had recovered from COVID-19. This chain uses TRBV5-1 with TRBJ1-2; D unclear. CDR3 sequence (DNA): TGCGCCAGCAGCCGCCAGACAACACCTAACTATGGCTACACCTTC. Protein product: CASSRQTTPNYGYTF.